This T cell receptor beta chain was documented in a study of T cell repertoires in cytomegalovirus infection (dated by TCRdb to the late 2010s). Study-wide context: The HLA type of each donor mattered for the analysis, because public TCR beta signatures pointed to carriage of CMV infection along with the matching HLA type. Points the paper makes about the study in general: The ex vivo response was dominated by HLA-C-restricted CMV-specific TCR beta clonotypes, which also provided the single most frequent clonotype in two of eight donors. In both this cohort and an independent roughly 400-donor cohort, the cumulative frequency of public TCR beta family members distinguished carriers of CMV infection plus the relevant HLA type.

Sequencing took place on an Illumina HiSeq 1500. TCRdb applied fastp at Q25 and MiXCR to the public reads, then kept only in-frame beta chains. Each entry merges the rows of one CDR3 protein and shows their most common DNA and genes. The table for this sample lists hundreds of thousands of distinct CDR3 sequences; 15% to 20% of them were counted only once. Under 9% of the sample belongs to the ten largest clones. For this chain, trimming is 2 bases at the V end and 6 bases at the J end, and the number of junction bases without a gene match is 4. The CDR3, cysteine through phenylalanine, is 14 amino acids long. Only the CDR3 DNA stays, 42 bases, in frame from base 1. The germline V gene (reference sequence) yields SEHNR for CDR1 and FQNEAQ for CDR2. As regards this clonotype: Its antigen specificity is not known. Nothing much larger sits one base from this clone, and base qualities are not available.

Here the chain combines TRBV7-9 and TRBJ2-7; 10 junctional bases match TRBD2. Sequenced material: PBMCs. The TCR originated in a human donor in good health (CMV status not recorded). Some clones in this sample may be carry-over from other donors' samples. DNA sequence: TGTGCCAGCAGCTTAAAAGCGGGAGGGCCCGAGCAGTACTTC. The resulting protein is CASSLKAGGPEQYF.